This passage covers 20 T cell receptor beta chains from one sample sequenced in a study of T cell changes during pregnancy in multiple sclerosis. Assay: immunoSEQ multiplex PCR; the TCRdb copy retains only in-frame clones and omits some. The data show some 23,000 clones, 86% seen once. Specimen: CD8+ T cells from peripheral blood mononuclear cells, collected in the first trimester of pregnancy. The receptors were gathered from a female donor in good health, enrolled as a control in a pregnancy study.

The CDR3 region is CASSILAGTPETQYF. The CDR3 nucleotides are TGTGCCAGCAGTATACTAGCGGGGACCCCAGAGACCCAGTACTTC. The chain links TRBV27 to TRBJ2-5; TRBD2 matches 10 bases. The CDR3 covers 15 residues. Looked up from germline, CDR1 is MNHEY and CDR2 is SMNVEV (reference sequence). V trimming: 5 bases; J trimming: 4 bases; junction bases outside the gene matches: 7.

This clone was seen once. The V and J genes are TRBV27 and TRBJ2-1, with D possibly matching TRBD1 (6 bases). Trimming removed 7 bases at V and 0 bases at J, with 13 bases between. The CDR3 contains 15 residues. Germline lookup yields CDR1 MNHEY and CDR2 SMNVEV (reference sequence). The CDR3 loop is CASKGTTSSYNEQFF. For the CDR3, the DNA is TGTGCCAGCAAAGGGACAACGAGCTCCTACAATGAGCAGTTCTTC.

V is TRBV27 and J is TRBJ1-5; D is ambiguous. Germline CDR1 MNHEY, CDR2 SMNVEV (reference sequence). The CDR3 runs to 12 residues. The germline V and J ends were trimmed by 5 bases and 3 bases, with 5 bases remaining between them. In DNA, the CDR3 is TGTGCCAGCAGTCCCTTCAATCAGCCCCAGCATTTT. Translating it yields CASSPFNQPQHF.

This clone has just one count. CDR3 nucleotides: TGTGCCAGCTCACCACGGACATCTAGCACAGATACGCAGTATTTT. Amino acids: CASSPRTSSTDTQYF. This chain connects TRBV18 to TRBJ2-3, with D maybe TRBD1 (5 bases). Trimming took 1 base from V and 0 from J, leaving 8 bases between them. CDR1 is KGHSH and CDR2 is LQKENI in the germline V gene. The CDR3 runs 15 residues. Full variable domain (rest looked up from reference TRBV18 and TRBJ2-3): NAGVMQNPRHLVRRRGQEARLRCSPMKGHSHVYWYRQLPEEGLKFMVYLQKENIIDESGMPKERFSAEFPKEGPSILRIQQVVRGDSAAYFCASSPRTSSTDTQYFGPGTRLTVL.

J is TRBJ1-6 and V is TRBV5-5; 7 bases fit TRBD1. Germline CDR1 reads SGHKS; CDR2 reads YYEKEE (reference sequence). V was clipped by 3 bases and J by 8 bases; unmatched bases: 11. The CDR3 is 16 residues long. CDR3 DNA: TGTGCCAGCAGCTGGGTAACAGGGGATGGTGATTCACCCCTCCACTTT. It yields the protein CASSWVTGDGDSPLHF.

This chain links TRBV6-6 with TRBJ1-2; 10 positions agree with TRBD1. This CDR3 spans 14 amino acids. CDR1 and CDR2 (germline): MNHNY, SVGAGI (reference sequence). After removal of 6 bases from V and 2 bases from J, the junction contained 3 bases not matched to a gene. CDR3 sequence: CASRRQGANYGYTF. The CDR3 bases are TGTGCCAGCAGAAGACAGGGGGCAAACTATGGCTACACCTTC.

CDR3: CASSPGQGSSYEQYF. CDR3 DNA sequence: TGTGCCAGCAGCCCGGGACAGGGTAGCTCCTACGAGCAGTACTTC. The rearrangement links TRBV5-5 to TRBJ2-7; 9 bases align to TRBD1. Per germline, CDR1 SGHKS and CDR2 YYEKEE (reference sequence). The CDR3 covers 15 residues. V trimming: 4 bases; J trimming: 0 bases; junction bases outside the gene matches: 5.

Many counts were recorded for this clone. The J gene is TRBJ2-7, the V gene TRBV19, with D tentatively TRBD2 (5 bases). From germline, CDR1 is LNHDA and CDR2 SQIVND (reference sequence). The ends were cut back, 8 bases at V and 6 bases at J, with 14 bases in the middle. The CDR3 sequence is 12 residues long. CDR3 residues: CASSGMGSEQYF. Written as DNA, the CDR3 is TGTGCCAGTTCCGGGATGGGATCCGAGCAGTACTTC.

The J gene is TRBJ2-5, the V gene TRBV6-1; the match to TRBD2 covers 7 bases. Germline values: CDR1 MNHNS, CDR2 SASEGT. This CDR3 is 15 amino acids long. V lost 0 bases and J lost 2; bases outside the gene matches: 3. The CDR3 protein is CASSEAVGGQETQYF. The CDR3 nucleotides are TGTGCCAGCAGTGAAGCGGTGGGGGGGCAAGAGACCCAGTACTTC.

The genes are TRBV9 and TRBJ2-1; 10 nucleotides align to TRBD2. Per the germline V gene, CDR1 is SGDLS and CDR2 is YYNGEE. V dropped 0 bases and J dropped 7; count of bases not matched to a gene: 4. CDR3 length: 15 amino acids. This chain's CDR3 is CASSVGLAGTNEQFF. The CDR3 coding sequence is TGTGCCAGCAGCGTAGGACTAGCGGGTACAAATGAGCAGTTCTTC.

This rearrangement joins TRBV4-1 to TRBJ2-1, with a tentative D call TRBD2 (5 bases). The CDR3 spans 16 residues. V shed 3 bases and J shed 7 bases, with 19 bases lying between them. Germline V gene sequence: CDR1 MGHRA, CDR2 YSYEKL. CDR3 loop: CASSHPLASSVNEQFF. The CDR3 region has the DNA TGCGCCAGCAGCCATCCCCTAGCTTCCAGTGTGAATGAGCAGTTCTTC.

This sequence joins TRBV7-9 and TRBJ2-5, with 7 positions matching TRBD2. Trimming at V came to 2 bases and at J to 4 bases, leaving 4 bases not matched to a gene. The CDR3 spans 14 residues. In germline, CDR1 is SEHNR, CDR2 FQNEAQ (reference sequence). The CDR3 protein is CASSLRGEVETQYF. The CDR3 nucleotides read TGTGCCAGCAGCTTACGGGGGGAAGTAGAGACCCAGTACTTC.

This chain uses TRBV15 with TRBJ2-1; weak D call: TRBD2 (7 bases). The germline V gene encodes CDR1 LNHNV and CDR2 YYDKDF (reference sequence). V lost 0 bases and J lost 6, with 12 bases in between. The CDR3 is made up of 15 amino acids. The DNA of the CDR3 is TGTGCCACCAGCAGAGATGCGGGGGCGGGCAATGAGCAGTTCTTC. Encoded protein: CATSRDAGAGNEQFF.

The chain has TRBV29-1 and TRBJ1-2, with 10 bases fitting TRBD1. After removal of 6 bases from V and 4 bases from J, the junction contained 8 bases not matched to a gene. CDR1 is SQVTM and CDR2 is ANQGSEA in the germline V gene. CDR3 length: 14 amino acids. CDR3 nucleotide sequence: TGCAGCGTCGAACCGGGACAGGGGTTCTATGGCTACACCTTC. Amino acids: CSVEPGQGFYGYTF. The variable domain in full, completed from reference TRBV29-1 and TRBJ1-2, reads SAVISQKPSRDICQRGTSLTIQCQVDSQVTMMFWYRQQPGQSLTLIATANQGSEATYESGFVIDKFPISRPNLTFSTLTVSNMSPEDSSIYLCSVEPGQGFYGYTFGSGTRLTVV.

J is TRBJ1-1 and V is TRBV28; D is ambiguous. The V and J ends lost 5 bases and 5 bases respectively, with 12 bases between them. This CDR3 comprises 13 residues. Germline lookup yields CDR1 MDHEN and CDR2 SYDVKM. Written as DNA, the CDR3 is TGTGCCAGCAGTCCTCAGGCTCCGACTGAAGCTTTCTTT. The encoded protein is CASSPQAPTEAFF.

V is TRBV27 and J is TRBJ1-1, with 7 nucleotides matching TRBD1. CDR3 length equals 15 residues. The germline V gene encodes CDR1 MNHEY and CDR2 SMNVEV (reference sequence). V lost 6 bases, J lost 6 bases, and 13 bases stayed unmatched. The CDR3 nucleotides are TGTGCCAGCAGCTATACCACAGGGGAATGGTCTGAAGCTTTCTTT. Translating gives CASSYTTGEWSEAFF.

J is TRBJ1-2 and V is TRBV28, with D maybe TRBD1 (6 bases). V dropped 1 base and J dropped 3 bases, with 12 bases sitting between them. Germline V gives CDR1 MDHEN, CDR2 SYDVKM. This CDR3 has 15 amino acids. As DNA, the CDR3 is TGTGCCAGCAGTTTATTGACAGGAGTCGACTATGGCTACACCTTC. Its translation: CASSLLTGVDYGYTF.

The rearrangement uses TRBV19 and TRBJ1-5, with 9 bases lining up with TRBD1. The CDR3 covers 15 residues. Germline CDR1 LNHDA, CDR2 SQIVND (reference sequence). The V segment lost 7 bases and the J segment 4 bases; nucleotides outside the gene matches: 8. In DNA form, the CDR3 reads TGTGCCAGTAAATTTCAGGACAGGGGTAATCAGCCCCAGCATTTT. This sequence encodes CASKFQDRGNQPQHF.

The V gene is TRBV14, the J gene TRBJ2-5; weak D call: TRBD1 (6 bases). Germline assignment: CDR1 SGHDN and CDR2 FVKESK. V dropped 3 bases and J dropped 5 bases, with 16 bases sitting between them. This CDR3 region has 15 residues. CDR3 sequence reads: CASSHSQGLLETQYF. Here the CDR3 DNA reads TGTGCCAGCAGCCATTCTCAGGGGTTGTTGGAGACCCAGTACTTC.

At least ten counts were recorded for this clone. The chain joins TRBV6-4 to TRBJ2-1; D not resolved. Trimming shortened V by 0 bases and J by 0 bases, and 6 bases separated the two germline ends. This CDR3 is built from 15 residues. CDR1 is MRHNA, CDR2 SNTAGT, per germline. CDR3 DNA sequence: TGTGCCAGCAGTGACTCGAGCCTCTCCTACAATGAGCAGTTCTTC. This translates into CASSDSSLSYNEQFF.